The T cell receptor beta chain under discussion was sequenced for a study of T cell repertoires in cytomegalovirus infection. V was trimmed by 4 bases and J by 4 bases, leaving 7 bases between them. The CDR3 length is 13 residues. Germline CDR1 is ENHRY and CDR2 is SYGVKD. TCRdb itself ran the reads through MiXCR, one entry per CDR3 protein. This table holds around 450,000 distinct CDR3 sequences, around 10% found once. This chain links TRBV10-3 with TRBJ1-4, with no clear D. The sequencing sample was made of PBMCs. The sequence derives from a human donor in good health (CMV status not recorded). Some clones in this sample may be carry-over from other donors' samples. CDR3 sequence (DNA): TGTGCCATCAGTGGGGCCATTAATGAAAAACTGTTTTTT. Translation gives CAISGAINEKLFF.